Each of the 21 T cell receptor beta chains below was sequenced from the same sample in a study of cytomegalovirus exposure and HLA in healthy donors. The table came from immunoSEQ multiplex PCR; TCRdb's copy has only in-frame clones and leaves some out. This table has over 200,000 clones, roughly 88% appearing once. The sample consisted of PBMCs. The source of these receptors is a woman aged 18-30 years in good health and CMV-seronegative.

The chain employs TRBV30 and TRBJ2-1; 10 bases are shared with TRBD2. Germline V gene sequence: CDR1 GTSNPN, CDR2 SVGIG (reference sequence). The CDR3 loop spans 14 amino acids. J was trimmed by 10 bases and V by 3 bases; bases with no gene match: 9. The CDR3 region is CAWRLAGTGGEQFF. DNA of the CDR3: TGTGCCTGGAGACTAGCGGGAACGGGAGGGGAGCAGTTCTTC.

The genes are TRBV11-2 and TRBJ2-7; D is perhaps TRBD1 (5 bases). The CDR3 extends over 14 amino acids. Trimming pared 0 bases from V and 2 bases from J, leaving 8 bases between. The germline CDR1 and CDR2 sequences are SGHAT and FQNNGV. The CDR3 DNA reads as TGTGCCAGCAGCTTAGACCGACAGACCTACGAGCAGTACTTC. Translated: CASSLDRQTYEQYF.

V and J are TRBV28 and TRBJ2-5; D is unclear. V lost 4 bases and J lost 1, with 13 bases in between. This CDR3 region has 15 residues. The germline V gene has CDR1 MDHEN and CDR2 SYDVKM. DNA for the CDR3: TGTGCCAGCAGTTCGAGTGGCTGGAGCCAAGAGACCCAGTACTTC. It yields the protein CASSSSGWSQETQYF.

CDR3 in amino acids: CASSFQDGMTEAFF. CDR3 coding DNA: TGTGCCAGCAGCTTCCAGGACGGGATGACTGAAGCTTTCTTT. This chain links TRBV7-9 with TRBJ1-1; D not resolved. The ends were cut back, 3 bases at V and 5 bases at J, with 13 bases in the middle. The CDR3 has 14 residues. CDR1 SEHNR and CDR2 FQNEAQ come from the germline V gene (reference sequence).

Concerning this clone itself: Additional DNA sequences in this sample encode the identical CDR3. The CDR3 is CASSPGGSDYGYTF. The CDR3 region has the DNA TGTGCCAGCAGTCCAGGGGGCTCAGACTATGGCTACACCTTC. The genes are TRBV28 and TRBJ1-2, with 8 bases fitting TRBD1. J was trimmed by 3 bases and V by 5 bases; bases with no gene match: 5. This CDR3 is 14 amino acids long. Germline CDR1 is MDHEN and CDR2 is SYDVKM.

This rearrangement joins TRBV19 to TRBJ2-7, with D possibly being TRBD2 (5 bases). The CDR3 totals 13 residues. The ends were cut back, 5 bases at V and 2 bases at J, with 10 bases in the middle. The germline V gene encodes CDR1 LNHDA and CDR2 SQIVND (reference sequence). The CDR3 DNA follows: TGTGCCAGTAGTCGCGGACTGGCCTACGAGCAGTACTTC. Its translation is CASSRGLAYEQYF.

This clone showed up just once. V gene TRBV2 combines with J gene TRBJ2-3, with 12 nucleotides matching TRBD1. Trimming took 7 bases from V and 1 from J; bases not matched to a gene: 6. Germline V gene sequence: CDR1 SNHLY, CDR2 FYNNEI. CDR3 size: 16 residues. The CDR3 reads CASISGTGGGTDTQYF. The CDR3 DNA is TGTGCCAGCATTTCCGGGACAGGGGGCGGCACAGATACGCAGTATTTT.

This chain joins TRBV2 and TRBJ2-3; 8 bases align to TRBD1. V was pared by 5 bases and J by 4 bases, with 5 bases of the junction left unmatched. This CDR3 region has 14 residues. Germline-derived CDR1 and CDR2 are SNHLY and FYNNEI. DNA for the CDR3: TGTGCCAGCAGTAAAAGACAGGGGTCAGATACGCAGTATTTT. Translating it yields CASSKRQGSDTQYF.

This chain links TRBV4-2 with TRBJ1-2; D is ambiguous. Germline CDR1 is LGHNA and CDR2 is YNFKEQ. This CDR3 region has 13 residues. V lost 0 bases, J lost 4 bases, and 6 bases lay in between. CDR3 coding DNA: TGTGCCAGCAGCCAAGAGTCTCTCTATGGCTACACCTTC. It translates to CASSQESLYGYTF.

V and J are TRBV5-1 and TRBJ1-3; 7 bases are a match to TRBD1. This CDR3 has 17 residues. V shed 0 bases and J 0 bases; nucleotides not matched to a gene: 6. The germline gives CDR1 SGHRS, CDR2 YFSETQ. CDR3 bases: TGCGCCAGCAGCTTGGAGGGACAGCGTTACTCTGGAAACACCATATATTTT. Residues: CASSLEGQRYSGNTIYF.

The chain recombines TRBV5-8 with TRBJ1-3, with D possibly being TRBD1 (6 bases). Germline-derived CDR1 and CDR2 are SGHTS and YDEGEE. This CDR3 region has 14 residues. V was trimmed by 3 bases and J by 0 bases, leaving 7 bases between them. The DNA of the CDR3 is TGTGCCAGCAGCTGGGACAACTCTGGAAACACCATATATTTT. Amino acid sequence: CASSWDNSGNTIYF.

This clone has only a few counts. The chain couples TRBV6-5 to TRBJ2-7; D perhaps matches TRBD1 (5 bases). Germline values: CDR1 MNHEY, CDR2 SVGAGI. The CDR3 covers 14 residues. V lost 5 bases, J lost 3 bases, and 14 bases lay in between. The CDR3 DNA is TGTGCCAGCAGTAGTAATCAGGGATACTACGAGCAGTACTTC. Protein sequence: CASSSNQGYYEQYF.

The chain links TRBV6-5 to TRBJ2-1; D gene ambiguous. The germline V gene encodes CDR1 MNHEY and CDR2 SVGAGI. The germline V and J ends were trimmed by 5 bases and 7 bases, with 15 bases remaining between them. This CDR3 is 14 amino acids long. The CDR3 sequence: CASSPREVGNEQFF. CDR3 coding DNA: TGTGCCAGCAGTCCCCGCGAGGTTGGGAATGAGCAGTTCTTC.

The chain couples TRBV6-5 to TRBJ2-7; 7 bases agree with TRBD2. V shed 2 bases, J shed 5 bases, and the junction held 9 bases outside the gene matches. This CDR3 has 15 amino acids. Germline lookup yields CDR1 MNHEY and CDR2 SVGAGI. CDR3 residues: CASSYPRGGLHEQYF. The CDR3 DNA reads as TGTGCCAGCAGTTACCCCCGGGGAGGGCTGCACGAGCAGTACTTC.

This chain joins TRBV5-1 and TRBJ1-3, with 7 nucleotides matching TRBD1. The CDR3 extends over 17 amino acids. The V gene end was trimmed by 0 bases and the J gene end by 0 bases; junction bases not matched to a gene: 6. Germline lookup yields CDR1 SGHRS and CDR2 YFSETQ. DNA for the CDR3: TGCGCCAGCAGCTTGGAGGGGACAGCTAACTCTGGAAACACCATATATTTT. This sequence encodes CASSLEGTANSGNTIYF.

J is TRBJ2-7 and V is TRBV7-9; the D is unclear. CDR1 and CDR2 (germline): SEHNR, FQNEAQ (reference sequence). CDR3 size: 12 residues. Trimming cost V 6 bases and J 6 bases, with 12 bases left between them. CDR3 sequence reads: CASSLPYGEQYF. CDR3 nucleotide sequence: TGTGCCAGCAGTCTACCTTATGGCGAGCAGTACTTC.

V usage is TRBV25-1 and J usage is TRBJ2-1, with D perhaps TRBD2 (6 bases). The V gene's germline CDR1 is MGHDK and CDR2 SYGVNS. The CDR3 is 15 amino acids. The ends were cut back, 3 bases at V and 7 bases at J, with 16 bases in the middle. CDR3 protein: CASSEPGTPSNEQFF. The CDR3 bases are TGTGCCAGCAGTGAGCCCGGGACTCCATCAAATGAGCAGTTCTTC. The full variable domain, with the rest looked up from reference TRBV25-1 and TRBJ2-1, is EADIYQTPRYLVIGTGKKITLECSQTMGHDKMYWYQQDPGMELHLIHYSYGVNSTEKGDLSSESTVSRIRTEHFPLTLESARPSHTSQYLCASSEPGTPSNEQFFGPGTRLTVL.

This chain joins TRBV7-9 and TRBJ2-7, with 9 positions matching TRBD2. The V gene end was trimmed by 5 bases and the J gene end by 2 bases; junction bases not matched to a gene: 7. Germline CDR1 is SEHNR and CDR2 is FQNEAQ (reference sequence). The CDR3 contains 15 residues. Here the CDR3 reads CASSHSIAGAYEQYF. The CDR3 nucleotides read TGTGCCAGCAGCCATTCAATAGCGGGAGCCTACGAGCAGTACTTC.

This clone has just one count. V is TRBV7-8 and J is TRBJ2-7; the D gene is possibly TRBD1 (6 bases). Germline V gene data show CDR1 as SGHVS and CDR2 as FQNEAQ. The CDR3 spans 15 residues. Trimming pared 0 bases from V and 3 bases from J, leaving 12 bases between. The CDR3 loop reads CASSLASTGNYEQYF. The CDR3, as DNA: TGTGCCAGCAGCTTAGCATCGACAGGAAACTACGAGCAGTACTTC.

The rearrangement links TRBV5-8 to TRBJ1-4, with 7 positions matching TRBD1. The CDR3 is 15 amino acids. V was pared by 3 bases and J by 5 bases, with 7 bases of the junction left unmatched. The germline gives CDR1 SGHTS, CDR2 YDEGEE. CDR3 in DNA: TGTGCCAGCAGCTATCGACAGGGCCTAAATGAAAAACTGTTTTTT. Encoded protein: CASSYRQGLNEKLFF.

The chain carries TRBV28 and TRBJ1-2, with 7 bases lining up with TRBD1. The CDR3 is 13 residues long. The germline CDR1 and CDR2 sequences are MDHEN and SYDVKM. V lost 10 bases and J lost 2; bases outside the gene matches: 7. CDR3 nucleotides: TGTGCCATCCAGACAGGGCAGAACTATGGCTACACCTTC. Translating it yields CAIQTGQNYGYTF.